Each of the 23 T cell receptor beta chains below was sequenced from the same sample in a study of shared clonotypes between healthy human individuals. This table comes from immunoSEQ multiplex PCR, and its TCRdb copy is limited to in-frame clones, with some not included. The table shows about 980,000 clones, with 70% to 85% occurring only once. Sequenced sample: memory CD4+ T cells sorted from blood. Subset in this sample: CD45RA-negative fraction. Receptors originate from a man aged 18 to 30 in good health.

This clone occurred once. The V and J genes are TRBV9 and TRBJ2-2, with D possibly being TRBD2 (6 bases). Germline CDR1 and CDR2: SGDLS and YYNGEE. The CDR3 is 16 amino acids. The V end was cut by 0 bases, the J end by 1 base, with 10 bases between. The CDR3 loop reads CASSVGTTLNTGELFF. CDR3 bases: TGTGCCAGCAGCGTAGGGACTACATTGAACACCGGGGAGCTGTTTTTT.

The chain uses TRBV18 and TRBJ2-7, with D possibly TRBD2 on 5 matching bases. The CDR3 spans 15 residues. Looked up from germline, CDR1 is KGHSH and CDR2 is LQKENI. With 6 bases removed from V and 2 bases from J, the gap between germline ends came to 17 bases. The CDR3 sequence is CASSPKGAATYEQYF. CDR3 in DNA: TGTGCCAGCTCCCCAAAGGGAGCGGCGACCTACGAGCAGTACTTC.

The chain employs TRBV5-1 and TRBJ1-1, with D tentatively TRBD1 (5 bases). The ends were cut back, 3 bases at V and 1 base at J, with 10 bases in the middle. CDR1 is SGHRS and CDR2 is YFSETQ in the germline V gene. This CDR3 has 14 residues. CDR3 DNA: TGCGCCAGCAGCTGGGACGGATCGAACACTGAAGCTTTCTTT. Translation gives CASSWDGSNTEAFF.

V and J are TRBV6-1 and TRBJ2-2; D unclear. The germline V and J ends were trimmed by 3 bases and 2 bases, with 13 bases remaining between them. The CDR3 runs 16 residues. Germline loops: CDR1 MNHNS, CDR2 SASEGT. The CDR3 nucleotides are TGTGCCAGCAGTGAGGTAAAGAGTGTCAACACCGGGGAGCTGTTTTTT. It yields the protein CASSEVKSVNTGELFF.

In the case of this clone: The sample holds other DNA sequences that translate to the same CDR3. The chain is built from TRBV30 and TRBJ1-5, with 7 nucleotides matching TRBD1. This CDR3 has 13 residues. The J segment lost 7 bases and the V segment lost 3 bases, leaving 6 bases of the junction unmatched. Germline lookup yields CDR1 GTSNPN and CDR2 SVGIG (reference sequence). The CDR3 is CAWSRQGGQPQHF. As DNA, the CDR3 is TGTGCCTGGAGCCGACAGGGTGGACAGCCCCAGCATTTT.

This clone was observed a few times. CDR3 amino acids: CASSLGRLRGEELFF. DNA for the CDR3: TGTGCCAGCAGCCTAGGACGGCTGCGAGGGGAGGAGCTGTTTTTT. The rearrangement joins TRBV7-9 to TRBJ2-2; D might be TRBD1 or TRBD2, each matching 5 bases. Looked up from germline, CDR1 is SEHNR and CDR2 is FQNEAQ (reference sequence). The CDR3 covers 15 residues. V lost 5 bases to trimming and J lost 10 bases, with 20 bases between them.

The chain has TRBV7-3 and TRBJ2-3; D remains unclear. The CDR3 sequence is 13 residues long. Germline V gene sequence: CDR1 SGHTA, CDR2 FQGTGA. V lost 5 bases and J 4 bases, leaving 10 bases between the germline ends. The CDR3 nucleotides are TGTGCCAGCAGCCCCATTTTGTCAGATACGCAGTATTTT. It translates to CASSPILSDTQYF.

This clone was recorded many times. V gene TRBV10-2 combines with J gene TRBJ2-7, with 8 bases fitting TRBD1. V was clipped by 2 bases and J by 0 bases; unmatched bases: 9. The CDR3 runs to 17 residues. Germline CDR1 and CDR2: WSHSY and SAAADI. CDR3 bases: TGCGCCAGCAGTGAGCCAGGACAGGGCAGGGGCTCCTACGAGCAGTACTTC. This gives the protein CASSEPGQGRGSYEQYF.

V and J are TRBV7-2 and TRBJ2-7, with 11 positions matching TRBD2. This CDR3 has 16 residues. V shed 5 bases and J 3 bases; nucleotides not matched to a gene: 9. Germline V gene data show CDR1 as SGHTA and CDR2 as FQGNSA. CDR3 region: CASSETLAGGRYEQYF. CDR3 in DNA: TGTGCCAGCAGCGAAACTCTAGCGGGAGGCCGCTACGAGCAGTACTTC.

The sample holds a few counts of this clone. V and J are TRBV5-1 and TRBJ1-6, with D possibly being TRBD1 (5 bases). The CDR3 covers 15 residues. Germline CDR1 SGHRS, CDR2 YFSETQ. V was shortened by 4 bases and J by 5 bases, with 13 bases between the two germline ends. CDR3 in DNA: TGCGCCAGCAGCACGGGCGGGGGAGATAATTCACCCCTCCACTTT. Translated: CASSTGGGDNSPLHF.

Concerning this clone: The same CDR3 is also encoded by other DNA sequences in this sample. The chain joins TRBV7-2 to TRBJ2-1, with 7 positions matching TRBD2. The V gene end was trimmed by 5 bases and the J gene end by 7 bases; junction bases not matched to a gene: 8. Germline CDR1 SGHTA, CDR2 FQGNSA. The CDR3 consists of 14 residues. The CDR3 protein is CASSLRAGANEQFF. CDR3 DNA: TGTGCCAGCAGCCTCAGGGCGGGAGCTAATGAGCAGTTCTTC.

The rearrangement joins TRBV5-4 to TRBJ2-7, with D unclear. Germline CDR1 is SGHNT and CDR2 is YYREEE (reference sequence). The V end was cut by 0 bases, the J end by 2 bases, with 9 bases between. This CDR3 has 14 residues. In DNA form, the CDR3 reads TGTGCCAGCAGCTTGGGGACGGGTACCTACGAGCAGTACTTC. Residues: CASSLGTGTYEQYF.

This clone was seen just once. The chain couples TRBV10-3 to TRBJ2-5; 9 bases line up with TRBD2. V was clipped by 4 bases and J by 2 bases; unmatched bases: 5. Germline loops: CDR1 ENHRY, CDR2 SYGVKD. The CDR3 is 15 residues long. This chain's CDR3 is CAISGSSGAQETQYF. CDR3 sequence (DNA): TGTGCCATCAGTGGATCTAGCGGGGCGCAAGAGACCCAGTACTTC.

The chain employs TRBV7-2 and TRBJ2-1; 11 positions match TRBD2. This CDR3 comprises 15 residues. Germline CDR1 is SGHTA and CDR2 is FQGNSA. Losses at the gene ends were 1 base for V and 6 bases for J; bases not matched to a gene: 2. CDR3 DNA sequence: TGTGCCAGCAGCTTAGTAGCGGGAGGGTCCAATGAGCAGTTCTTC. Its protein product is CASSLVAGGSNEQFF.

Note on this clone: This sample also contains other DNA sequences that code for the same CDR3. The CDR3 reads CAWSVRAGLETQYF. The CDR3 DNA is TGTGCCTGGAGTGTACGGGCGGGGTTAGAGACCCAGTACTTC. The V gene is TRBV30, the J gene TRBJ2-5, with D maybe TRBD2 (6 bases). Per the germline V gene, CDR1 is GTSNPN and CDR2 is SVGIG (reference sequence). V was pared by 0 bases and J by 4 bases, with 12 bases between. The CDR3 sequence is 14 residues long.

The chain joins TRBV6-1 to TRBJ1-1, with TRBD1 as a possible D gene (6 bases). Trimming took 6 bases from V and 1 from J, leaving 9 bases between them. The CDR3 spans 13 residues. Germline V lookup: CDR1 MNHNS, CDR2 SASEGT. This CDR3 is CASRGRGNTEAFF. In DNA form, the CDR3 reads TGTGCCAGCAGAGGCAGGGGGAACACTGAAGCTTTCTTT.

The chain has TRBV5-1 and TRBJ2-7; D ambiguous. This CDR3 spans 17 amino acids. In germline, CDR1 is SGHRS, CDR2 YFSETQ. Between the trimmed V and J ends, which lost 1 base and 0 bases, there was a span of 17 bases. CDR3 loop: CASSLYPAQTSSYEQYF. The CDR3 bases are TGCGCCAGCAGCTTGTATCCGGCACAGACAAGCTCCTACGAGCAGTACTTC.

CDR3 nucleotides: TGTGCCAGCAGGGGACAGGGGGCCGGTGGCTATGGCTACACCTTC. Its protein is CASRGQGAGGYGYTF. This sequence joins TRBV27 and TRBJ1-2; 12 positions agree with TRBD1. J gave up 4 bases and V 6 bases, and 6 bases lay outside the gene matches. Germline assignment: CDR1 MNHEY and CDR2 SMNVEV (reference sequence). The CDR3 length is 15 residues.

This chain connects TRBV28 to TRBJ2-5, with D possibly TRBD1 on 6 matching bases. Germline V gene data show CDR1 as MDHEN and CDR2 as SYDVKM. Trimming removed 2 bases from V and 4 bases from J, with 11 bases in between. This CDR3 spans 14 amino acids. The CDR3 sequence: CASSLIQGRETQYF. The CDR3 DNA reads as TGTGCCAGCAGTTTAATCCAGGGGAGAGAGACCCAGTACTTC.

This clone showed up just once. The rearrangement uses TRBV30 and TRBJ2-3; possible D gene TRBD1, 5 bases. V lost 0 bases and J lost 0, with 10 bases in between. This CDR3 spans 15 amino acids. From germline, CDR1 is GTSNPN and CDR2 SVGIG (reference sequence). The CDR3 protein is CAWSVQQVSTDTQYF. Here the CDR3 DNA reads TGTGCCTGGAGTGTACAACAGGTTAGCACAGATACGCAGTATTTT. The variable domain in full, with the rest retrieved from reference TRBV30 and TRBJ2-3, is SQTIHQWPATLVQPVGSPLSLECTVEGTSNPNLYWYRQAAGRGLQLLFYSVGIGQISSEVPQNLSASRPQDRQFILSSKKLLLSDSGFYLCAWSVQQVSTDTQYFGPGTRLTVL.

The count of this clone is one. The chain is built from TRBV5-1 and TRBJ2-7; TRBD1 aligns across 8 bases. CDR1 is SGHRS, CDR2 YFSETQ, per germline. The CDR3 loop spans 12 amino acids. After removal of 4 bases from V and 7 bases from J, the junction contained 4 bases not matched to a gene. The CDR3 reads CASSPGQAEQYF. As DNA, the CDR3 is TGCGCCAGCAGCCCGGGACAGGCGGAGCAGTACTTC.

The J gene is TRBJ2-5, the V gene TRBV5-6; TRBD1 might be the D (5 bases). This CDR3 has 16 amino acids. V shed 4 bases and J shed 5 bases, with 21 bases lying between them. CDR1 is SGHDT and CDR2 is YYEEEE in the germline V gene. CDR3 in DNA: TGTGCCAGCAGCCAAGGGGTGGGTCTAGGTAGTGAGACCCAGTACTTC. Translating gives CASSQGVGLGSETQYF.

The rearrangement joins TRBV10-1 to TRBJ2-2; the D gene is possibly TRBD1 (6 bases). The V and J ends lost 5 bases and 6 bases respectively, with 13 bases between them. Germline values: CDR1 WNHNN, CDR2 SYGVQD (reference sequence). The CDR3 extends over 14 amino acids. The CDR3 reads CASSLTGSAGELFF. The CDR3 DNA follows: TGCGCCAGCAGTTTAACAGGGAGTGCCGGGGAGCTGTTTTTT.